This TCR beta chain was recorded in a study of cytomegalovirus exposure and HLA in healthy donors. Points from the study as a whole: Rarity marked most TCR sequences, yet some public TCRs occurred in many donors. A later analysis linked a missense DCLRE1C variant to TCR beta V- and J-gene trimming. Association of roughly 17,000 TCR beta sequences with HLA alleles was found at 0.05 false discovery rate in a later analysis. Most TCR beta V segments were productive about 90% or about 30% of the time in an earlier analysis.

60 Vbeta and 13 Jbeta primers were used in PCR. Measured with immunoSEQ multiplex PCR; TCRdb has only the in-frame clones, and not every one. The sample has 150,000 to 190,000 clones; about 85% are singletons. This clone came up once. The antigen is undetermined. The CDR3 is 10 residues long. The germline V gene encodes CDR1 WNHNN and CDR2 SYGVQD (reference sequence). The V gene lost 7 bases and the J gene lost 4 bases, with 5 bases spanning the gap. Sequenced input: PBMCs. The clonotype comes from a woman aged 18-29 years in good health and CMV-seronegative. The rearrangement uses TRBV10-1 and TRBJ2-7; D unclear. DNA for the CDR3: TGCGCCAGCACCTATTACGAGCAGTACTTC. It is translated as CASTYYEQYF.